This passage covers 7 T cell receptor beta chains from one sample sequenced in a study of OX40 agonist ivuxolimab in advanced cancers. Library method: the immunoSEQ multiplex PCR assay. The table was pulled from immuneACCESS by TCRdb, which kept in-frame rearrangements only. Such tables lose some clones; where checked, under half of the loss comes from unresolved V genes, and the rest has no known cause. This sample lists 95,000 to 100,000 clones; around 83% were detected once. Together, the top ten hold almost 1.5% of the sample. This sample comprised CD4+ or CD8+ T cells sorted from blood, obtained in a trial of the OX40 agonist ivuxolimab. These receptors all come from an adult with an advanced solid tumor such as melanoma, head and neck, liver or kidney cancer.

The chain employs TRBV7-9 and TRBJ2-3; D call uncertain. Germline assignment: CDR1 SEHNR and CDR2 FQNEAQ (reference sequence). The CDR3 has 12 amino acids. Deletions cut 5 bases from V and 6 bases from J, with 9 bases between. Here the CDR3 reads CASSLKTDTQYF. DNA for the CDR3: TGTGCCAGCAGCCTGAAGACTGATACGCAGTATTTT.

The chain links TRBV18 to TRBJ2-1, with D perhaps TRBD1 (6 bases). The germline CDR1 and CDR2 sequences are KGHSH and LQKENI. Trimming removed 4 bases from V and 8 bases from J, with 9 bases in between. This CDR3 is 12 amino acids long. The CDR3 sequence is CASSRQADEQFF. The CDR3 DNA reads TGTGCCAGCTCACGACAGGCGGATGAGCAGTTCTTC.

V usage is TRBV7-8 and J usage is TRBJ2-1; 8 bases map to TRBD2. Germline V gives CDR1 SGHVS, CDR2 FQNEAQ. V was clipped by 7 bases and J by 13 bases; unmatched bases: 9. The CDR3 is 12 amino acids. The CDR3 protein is CASTQPGLAQFF. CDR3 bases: TGTGCCAGCACCCAGCCCGGACTAGCCCAGTTCTTC.

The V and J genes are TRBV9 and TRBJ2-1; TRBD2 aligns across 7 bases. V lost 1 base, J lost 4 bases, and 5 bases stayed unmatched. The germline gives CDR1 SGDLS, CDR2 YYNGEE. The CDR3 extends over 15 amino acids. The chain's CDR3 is CASSVLLGGYNEQFF. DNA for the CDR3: TGTGCCAGCAGCGTACTACTGGGAGGGTACAATGAGCAGTTCTTC.

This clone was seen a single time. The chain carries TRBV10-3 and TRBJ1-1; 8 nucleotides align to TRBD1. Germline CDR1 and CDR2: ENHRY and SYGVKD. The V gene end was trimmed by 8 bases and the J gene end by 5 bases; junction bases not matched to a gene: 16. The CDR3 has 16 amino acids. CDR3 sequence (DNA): TGTGCCATCTCACCGGCCAGGACACAGGGGGTAACTGAAGCTTTCTTT. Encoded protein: CAISPARTQGVTEAFF.

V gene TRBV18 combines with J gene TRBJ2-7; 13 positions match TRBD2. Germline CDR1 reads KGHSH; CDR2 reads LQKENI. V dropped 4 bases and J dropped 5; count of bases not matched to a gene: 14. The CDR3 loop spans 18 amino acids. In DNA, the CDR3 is TGTGCCAGCTCACTGCAGCCCCGGACTAGCGGGAGCAAGCACGAGCAGTACTTC. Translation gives CASSLQPRTSGSKHEQYF.

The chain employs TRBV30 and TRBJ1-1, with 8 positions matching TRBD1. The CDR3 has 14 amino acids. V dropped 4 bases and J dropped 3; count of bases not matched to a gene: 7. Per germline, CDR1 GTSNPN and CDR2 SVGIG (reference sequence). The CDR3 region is CAWNIRGLDTEAFF. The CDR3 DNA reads TGTGCCTGGAACATCAGGGGGCTTGACACTGAAGCTTTCTTT.